These 30 T cell receptor beta chains originate from one sample sequenced in a study of blood T cell repertoires in COVID-19. This table comes from immunoSEQ multiplex PCR, and its TCRdb copy is limited to in-frame clones, with some not included. In the table there are under 300,000 clones, approximately 80% of which are singletons. The sequenced sample was peripheral blood. The receptors derive from a man aged 40-49 years who had recovered from COVID-19.

The rearrangement uses TRBV6-1 and TRBJ1-5, with D perhaps matching TRBD1 (6 bases). V shed 5 bases and J shed 6 bases, with 11 bases lying between them. This CDR3 has 13 amino acids. Germline CDR1 and CDR2: MNHNS and SASEGT. The CDR3 region is CASSLQGAQPQHF. In DNA, the CDR3 is TGTGCCAGCAGTCTACAGGGCGCTCAGCCCCAGCATTTT.

This sequence joins TRBV5-1 and TRBJ2-1; the match to TRBD1 covers 8 bases. V dropped 7 bases and J dropped 11; count of bases not matched to a gene: 11. Per germline, CDR1 SGHRS and CDR2 YFSETQ. The CDR3 loop spans 13 amino acids. CDR3 loop: CASRPGQEEKQFF. CDR3 nucleotide sequence: TGCGCCAGCCGACCGGGACAGGAAGAAAAGCAGTTCTTC.

The chain links TRBV7-5 to TRBJ2-7; the listed D gene, TRBD2, was not tested against the DNA. TRBV7-5 is assigned pseudogene status. The CDR3 loop spans 13 amino acids. The CDR3 nucleotides read TGTGCCATGGGAGGACCTGGCTCCTACGAGCAGTACTTC. Amino acid sequence: CAMGGPGSYEQYF.

The genes are TRBV19 and TRBJ2-7; possibly TRBD2 for D (5 bases). Germline CDR1 reads LNHDA; CDR2 reads SQIVND (reference sequence). The CDR3 extends over 12 amino acids. V was shortened by 3 bases and J by 4 bases, with 7 bases between the two germline ends. CDR3: CASSIAGYEQYF. The CDR3 DNA follows: TGTGCCAGTAGTATCGCGGGTTACGAGCAGTACTTC.

The V and J genes are TRBV7-8 and TRBJ2-7; 10 bases match TRBD1. Germline V gene data show CDR1 as SGHVS and CDR2 as FQNEAQ. CDR3 length: 14 residues. V lost 5 bases, J lost 6 bases, and 7 bases stayed unmatched. CDR3 region: CASSRTGGFGEQYF. In DNA form, the CDR3 reads TGTGCCAGCAGCAGGACAGGGGGATTCGGCGAGCAGTACTTC.

The chain carries TRBV11-2 and TRBJ2-1, with TRBD2 matching 9 bases. J gave up 2 bases and V 5 bases, and 4 bases lay outside the gene matches. Germline V lookup: CDR1 SGHAT, CDR2 FQNNGV. The CDR3 totals 15 residues. The CDR3: CASSLQRGAYNEQFF. The CDR3 DNA sequence: TGTGCCAGCAGCCTCCAGCGGGGGGCCTACAATGAGCAGTTCTTC.

V gene TRBV2 combines with J gene TRBJ1-2, with TRBD1 matching 11 bases. V dropped 4 bases and J dropped 1; count of bases not matched to a gene: 5. CDR3 length: 16 residues. Per germline, CDR1 SNHLY and CDR2 FYNNEI. CDR3 coding DNA: TGTGCCAGCAGTGGGCAGGGGACAGGGGGTAACTATGGCTACACCTTC. Protein product: CASSGQGTGGNYGYTF.

The chain links TRBV4-3 to TRBJ1-4; 7 nucleotides align to TRBD1. The CDR3 totals 15 residues. The germline V gene encodes CDR1 LGHNA and CDR2 YSLEER. V was pared by 0 bases and J by 10 bases, with 8 bases of the junction left unmatched. CDR3 protein: CASSQEYQQGGKLFF. The CDR3 region has the DNA TGCGCCAGCAGCCAAGAGTATCAGCAGGGGGGAAAACTGTTTTTT.

V gene TRBV6-2 or TRBV6-3 combines with J gene TRBJ2-1; 10 bases are shared with TRBD1. CDR1 is MNHEY and CDR2 is SVGEGT in the germline V gene. V dropped 4 bases and J dropped 3; count of bases not matched to a gene: 12. CDR3 length equals 18 residues. CDR3 nucleotide sequence: TGTGCCAGCAGTTCCCCCAGGGGGGACAGGGGTCTCTACAATGAGCAGTTCTTC. Translating it yields CASSSPRGDRGLYNEQFF.

The chain joins TRBV28 to TRBJ2-7; 12 bases map to TRBD1. From germline, CDR1 is MDHEN and CDR2 SYDVKM. The trim removed 8 bases at V and 4 bases at J, leaving 6 bases unmatched. The CDR3 is 14 residues long. This CDR3 is CASLPGQGAYEQYF. CDR3 DNA: TGTGCCAGCCTGCCGGGACAGGGGGCTTACGAGCAGTACTTC. Using reference TRBV28 and TRBJ2-7 for the parts outside the CDR3, the full variable domain is DVKVTQSSRYLVKRTGEKVFLECVQDMDHENMFWYRQDPGLGLRLIYFSYDVKMKEKGDIPEGYSVSREKKERFSLILESASTNQTSMYLCASLPGQGAYEQYFGPGTRLTVT.

This chain joins TRBV19 and TRBJ1-4; D remains unclear. The CDR3 runs to 14 residues. With 5 bases removed from V and 0 bases from J, the gap between germline ends came to 7 bases. Germline V lookup: CDR1 LNHDA, CDR2 SQIVND (reference sequence). The CDR3 is CASSGKPTNEKLFF. The CDR3 DNA sequence: TGTGCCAGTAGTGGCAAACCAACTAATGAAAAACTGTTTTTT.

The chain couples TRBV3-1 (or the pseudogene TRBV3-2) to TRBJ1-3; TRBD1 might be the D (6 bases). The CDR3 contains 16 residues. The germline V gene has CDR1 LGHDT and CDR2 YNNKEL (reference sequence). V lost 4 bases to trimming and J lost 0 bases, with 13 bases between them. This CDR3 reads CASSPGQGSSGNTIYF. CDR3 coding DNA: TGTGCCAGCAGCCCCGGGCAGGGGAGCTCTGGAAACACCATATATTTT.

The rearrangement joins TRBV5-4 to TRBJ2-5; D possibly corresponds to TRBD1 (6 bases). The CDR3 is 17 amino acids. Germline CDR1 reads SGHNT; CDR2 reads YYREEE (reference sequence). V dropped 0 bases and J dropped 3 bases, with 18 bases sitting between them. The CDR3 protein is CASSLGLRGWPEETQYF. The CDR3 nucleotides are TGTGCCAGCAGCTTGGGACTTAGGGGGTGGCCCGAAGAGACCCAGTACTTC.

J is TRBJ2-5 and V is TRBV3-1 (or the pseudogene TRBV3-2); a possible D gene is TRBD2 (6 bases). The CDR3 has 14 residues. Trimming left V 3 bases short and J 2 bases short, with 10 bases between. The germline V gene has CDR1 LGHDT and CDR2 YNNKEL (reference sequence). CDR3 DNA: TGTGCCAGCAGCCAGGGGGGTATTCAAGAGACCCAGTACTTC. This translates into CASSQGGIQETQYF.

The chain joins TRBV19 to TRBJ1-2; weak D call: TRBD1 (6 bases). V gave up 7 bases and J gave up 2 bases, with 17 bases separating them. Germline V gene lookup returns CDR1 LNHDA and CDR2 SQIVND (reference sequence). The CDR3 has 15 amino acids. The chain's CDR3 is CASIPGGGGNYGYTF. The CDR3 nucleotides read TGTGCCAGTATTCCGGGCGGGGGCGGAAACTATGGCTACACCTTC.

The chain links TRBV27 to TRBJ1-3; weak D call: TRBD1 (6 bases). Germline loops: CDR1 MNHEY, CDR2 SMNVEV (reference sequence). The CDR3 is 14 residues long. V was shortened by 6 bases and J by 0 bases, with 9 bases between the two germline ends. CDR3 nucleotides: TGTGCCAGCAGGGCAGGGGCCTCTGGAAACACCATATATTTT. This sequence encodes CASRAGASGNTIYF.

This chain uses TRBV6-2 or TRBV6-3 with TRBJ1-2; TRBD1 matches at 9 bases. The germline V gene encodes CDR1 MNHEY and CDR2 SVGEGT. This CDR3 comprises 14 residues. V lost 6 bases to trimming and J lost 8 bases; unmatched junction nucleotides: 10. CDR3 nucleotides: TGTGCCAGCAGATACCGGGACAGGGTTGGCGGCTACACCTTC. Encoded protein: CASRYRDRVGGYTF.

In its sample, this clone was seen once. This chain connects TRBV6-5 to TRBJ1-5; tentative D call: TRBD1 (5 bases). CDR1 is MNHEY, CDR2 SVGAGI, per germline. This CDR3 comprises 12 residues. V gave up 8 bases and J gave up 4 bases, with 9 bases separating them. CDR3 in DNA: TGTGCCAGCCGGGCAGGGAATCAGCCCCAGCATTTT. This codes for CASRAGNQPQHF.

This clone appeared once. The rearrangement joins TRBV2 to TRBJ1-2, with D hard to call. The CDR3 totals 11 residues. Per the germline V gene, CDR1 is SNHLY and CDR2 is FYNNEI. Trimming cost V 6 bases and J 9 bases, with 11 bases left between them. The CDR3 spells CASRIGVSYTF. CDR3 nucleotides: TGTGCCAGCAGGATAGGAGTAAGCTACACCTTC.

The chain uses TRBV18 and TRBJ1-2; 8 bases line up with TRBD1. This CDR3 spans 15 amino acids. V lost 3 bases, J lost 2 bases, and 5 bases stayed unmatched. Germline loops: CDR1 KGHSH, CDR2 LQKENI. CDR3 nucleotide sequence: TGTGCCAGCTCACCGACAGGGGAAGGGAACTATGGCTACACCTTC. It yields the protein CASSPTGEGNYGYTF. The full variable domain, with the rest looked up from reference TRBV18 and TRBJ1-2, is NAGVMQNPRHLVRRRGQEARLRCSPMKGHSHVYWYRQLPEEGLKFMVYLQKENIIDESGMPKERFSAEFPKEGPSILRIQQVVRGDSAAYFCASSPTGEGNYGYTFGSGTRLTVV.

This clone was counted only a few times. This chain links TRBV3-1 (or the pseudogene TRBV3-2) with TRBJ1-5; 8 nucleotides agree with TRBD1. Germline assignment: CDR1 LGHDT and CDR2 YNNKEL (reference sequence). Trimming removed 4 bases from V and 0 bases from J; junction bases left unmatched: 11. This CDR3 has 18 residues. The DNA of the CDR3 is TGTGCCAGCAGCCCTCCGGGACAGGAGAACTATAGCAATCAGCCCCAGCATTTT. Its translation: CASSPPGQENYSNQPQHF.

In its sample, this clone was seen a few times. V usage is TRBV19 and J usage is TRBJ1-3, with a weak D call TRBD1 (6 bases). Germline assignment: CDR1 LNHDA and CDR2 SQIVND (reference sequence). This CDR3 has 13 amino acids. The V gene lost 7 bases and the J gene lost 0 bases, with 7 bases spanning the gap. CDR3 sequence reads: CASKDSSGNTIYF. CDR3 nucleotides: TGTGCCAGTAAGGACAGCTCTGGAAACACCATATATTTT.

About this clone: Other DNA sequences in this specimen translate into the identical CDR3. DNA for the CDR3: TGTGCCAGCAGCCTCGGGACTAGCTCCTACAATGAGCAGTTCTTC. It specifies CASSLGTSSYNEQFF. The chain carries TRBV5-5 and TRBJ2-1, with TRBD2 matching over 8 bases. The CDR3 length is 15 residues. J gave up 0 bases and V 4 bases, and 3 bases lay outside the gene matches. CDR1 is SGHKS, CDR2 YYEKEE, per germline (reference sequence). Full variable domain (rest looked up from reference TRBV5-5 and TRBJ2-1): DAGVTQSPTHLIKTRGQQVTLRCSPISGHKSVSWYQQVLGQGPQFIFQYYEKEERGRGNFPDRFSARQFPNYSSELNVNALLLGDSALYLCASSLGTSSYNEQFFGPGTRLTVL.

This clone appeared a few times. This chain uses TRBV19 with TRBJ2-7; 11 bases line up with TRBD2. This CDR3 has 14 residues. The J segment lost 6 bases and the V segment lost 6 bases, leaving 7 bases of the junction unmatched. Germline CDR1 is LNHDA and CDR2 is SQIVND (reference sequence). The CDR3 is CASSLGTSGSEQYF. The CDR3 nucleotides read TGTGCCAGTAGCCTTGGGACTAGCGGAAGCGAGCAGTACTTC.

The gene calls are TRBV5-1 and TRBJ2-5; 10 nucleotides match TRBD2. Germline V gene data show CDR1 as SGHRS and CDR2 as YFSETQ. J gave up 0 bases and V 4 bases, and 15 bases lay outside the gene matches. CDR3 length equals 19 residues. The CDR3 loop is CASSPKSDSGGSYQETQYF. In DNA, the CDR3 is TGCGCCAGCAGCCCAAAAAGTGATAGCGGGGGGTCGTACCAAGAGACCCAGTACTTC.

This rearrangement joins TRBV3-1 (or the pseudogene TRBV3-2) to TRBJ2-7; perhaps TRBD2 as D (7 bases). V was trimmed by 2 bases and J by 0 bases, leaving 17 bases between them. Germline V gene sequence: CDR1 LGHDT, CDR2 YNNKEL (reference sequence). This CDR3 comprises 17 residues. The CDR3 nucleotides are TGTGCCAGCAGCCAATTCCAAGGTGCGGGGGCCTCCTACGAGCAGTACTTC. Protein product: CASSQFQGAGASYEQYF.

The table lists this clone with a count of one. The chain is built from TRBV4-1 and TRBJ2-7, with D maybe TRBD1 (5 bases). Germline loops: CDR1 MGHRA, CDR2 YSYEKL. V was pared by 1 base and J by 3 bases, with 10 bases between. The CDR3 extends over 14 amino acids. The CDR3 coding sequence is TGCGCCAGCAGCCAAGGGACACTTTACTACGAGCAGTACTTC. Its protein is CASSQGTLYYEQYF.

This chain joins TRBV7-2 and TRBJ2-3; D uncertain. Looked up from germline, CDR1 is SGHTA and CDR2 is FQGNSA. The CDR3 is made up of 17 amino acids. The germline V and J ends were trimmed by 7 bases and 1 base, with 21 bases remaining between them. This CDR3 reads CASTPRGVAKRTDTQYF. The CDR3 DNA sequence: TGTGCCAGCACCCCCCGAGGAGTAGCCAAACGCACAGATACGCAGTATTTT.

The V call is TRBV2, the J call TRBJ2-1, with TRBD2 identical over 7 bases. Germline CDR1 and CDR2: SNHLY and FYNNEI. V lost 5 bases, J lost 7 bases, and 8 bases stayed unmatched. CDR3 length: 14 residues. CDR3 sequence: CASSQTSLRNEQFF. In DNA form, the CDR3 reads TGTGCCAGCAGTCAGACTAGCTTGAGGAATGAGCAGTTCTTC.

On this clone itself: One end of the junction is discordant with germline, which a read error may explain. The rearrangement links TRBV30 to TRBJ1-2, with D tentatively TRBD1 (6 bases). CDR3 length equals 13 residues. Germline-derived CDR1 and CDR2 are GTSNPN and SVGIG (reference sequence). The CDR3 loop reads CAWARSSSGGCTF. In nucleotides, the CDR3 is TGTGCCTGGGCCCGCAGTTCCAGTGGGGGCTGCACCTTC.